The present T cell receptor (beta chain) was sequenced within a study of T cell responses to AZD1222 COVID-19 vaccine. Produced via immunoSEQ multiplex PCR; TCRdb's table is partial and in-frame only. The sample records around 150,000 clones, 90% to 95% being singletons. The V gene lost 4 bases and the J gene lost 9 bases, with 25 bases spanning the gap. The CDR3 runs 16 residues. Per the germline V gene, CDR1 is LNHDA and CDR2 is SQIVND (reference sequence). The TCR sequence derives from an adult who received the AZD1222 COVID-19 vaccine. Sequences were derived from peripheral blood, sampled 28 days after the second AZD1222 dose. The chain uses TRBV19 and TRBJ2-7, with D perhaps being TRBD1 or TRBD2 (5 bases each). The CDR3 DNA reads as TGTGCCAGTAGTACCAAACGGGACGCAAGAGGGTATGTGCAGTACTTC. It translates to CASSTKRDARGYVQYF.